This TCR beta chain is from a study of blood T cell repertoires in COVID-19. At the level of the study: Donors in the United States, Italy and Spain gave samples during acute or convalescent COVID-19. T cells, B-cell-depleted T cells, or PBMCs provided the cDNA or gDNA that served as material.

Germline lookup yields CDR1 SEHNR and CDR2 FQNEAQ (reference sequence). The CDR3 consists of 16 residues. The ends were cut back, 1 base at V and 7 bases at J, with 17 bases in the middle. Only in-frame clones appear in the TCRdb table, and some are missing; sequencing was by immunoSEQ multiplex PCR. The data hold under 300,000 clones, with 65% to 90% observed a single time. The sequence was collected from an elderly woman with active or convalescent COVID-19. The sample taken for sequencing was peripheral blood. This chain links TRBV7-9 with TRBJ2-1; weak D call: TRBD2 (7 bases). Here the CDR3 DNA reads TGTGCCAGCAGCTTAGACGACCGGGGGGCGTGGAATGAGCAGTTCTTC. Its protein product is CASSLDDRGAWNEQFF.